This T cell receptor (beta chain) appears in the sequencing data of a study of CD8+ T cells in alopecia areata. Study-wide results and limits: More clonal than normal scalp was lesional scalp, particularly alopecia totalis/universalis.

Using a FACSAria, the CD4+ and CD8+ T cells were sorted from the PBMCs. Extracted from the samples, RNA was reverse transcribed into cDNA to serve as the sequencing template. The assay was immunoSEQ multiplex PCR, and TCRdb's table has in-frame clones only and misses some. The sample has roughly 100,000 clones, around 60% seen once. CDR3 length: 13 amino acids. Trimming removed 5 bases from V and 5 bases from J, with 10 bases in between. CDR1 is SNHLY and CDR2 is FYNNEI in the germline V gene. Ten or more counts support this clone. The antigen is unknown. The TCR comes from a human donor in good health. The chain recombines TRBV2 with TRBJ2-4, with no clear D. The sequenced sample was CD4+ T cells sorted from blood. CDR3 bases: TGTGCCAGCAGTCCGACTTGGGAAAACATTCAGTACTTC. This translates into CASSPTWENIQYF.